This T cell receptor (beta chain) comes out of a study of a mutant IDH1 vaccine in newly diagnosed glioma. Turning to this clone: Its matching antigen is unknown.

The CDR3 has 15 amino acids. The germline V gene encodes CDR1 ENHRY and CDR2 SYGVKD. Trimming cost V 2 bases and J 1 base, with 11 bases left between them. The time point was: week 47, end of study. It was 300 ug of mutant IDH1 20-mer peptide that made up each vaccine dose, given with topical imiquimod. Vaccination of patients was performed eight times, in weeks 1, 3, 5, 7, 11, 15, 19 and 23. TCRdb's copy holds only in-frame clones and misses some; the assay was immunoSEQ multiplex PCR. The sample comprises over 80,000 clones, more than 80% of which are singletons, and 4% to 5.5% rests with the top ten.

This clonotype originated in a man in his forties with glioma. The V and J genes are TRBV10-3 and TRBJ2-5, with D maybe TRBD2 (6 bases). The specimen was PBMCs, collected from a glioma patient whose treatment included an IDH1 peptide vaccine. The CDR3 DNA is TGTGCCATCAGTGAGGGGGAGGCAGTCCAAGAGACCCAGTACTTC. As protein: CAISEGEAVQETQYF.